The rows below give T cell receptor beta chains drawn from one sample of a study of blood T cell repertoires in COVID-19. Profiled with immunoSEQ multiplex PCR; TCRdb holds only in-frame clones, not every one. The data contain about 250,000 clones, about 85% of them seen just once; the ten biggest clones take up around 3.3%. Sequences were obtained from peripheral blood. Receptor source: a man aged 18-30 years with active or convalescent COVID-19. The CDR3 runs from the conserved cysteine through the conserved F or W. A D gene is named only where the DNA matches it firmly. Clone sizes are given selectively: once, few, many, or a class where the clone is expanded.

V gene	D gene	J gene	clone size	CDR3 DNA	CDR3 protein
TRBV6-1	NA	TRBJ1-2	few	TGTGCCAGCACCCCCGGCGGGCTTACCCGCTATGGCTACACCTTC	CASTPGGLTRYGYTF
TRBV27	TRBD2	TRBJ2-1	NA	TGTGCCAGCAGTTTCTGGACTAGCGGGAATAATGAGCAGTTCTTC	CASSFWTSGNNEQFF
TRBV5-8	TRBD1	TRBJ1-1	NA	TGTGCCAGCAGCTCGGACGGGACAGGGTTCAAGAACACTGAAGCTTTCTTT	CASSSDGTGFKNTEAFF
TRBV13	NA	TRBJ1-1	NA	TGTGCCAGCAGCTTACCGACAGACAGCGCGCGAGCTTTCTTT	CASSLPTDSARAFF
TRBV3-1/TRBV3-2	TRBD1	TRBJ2-5	NA	TGTGCCAGCACCCTACAGGGGTCCTATTCAAGGGAGACCCAGTACTTC	CASTLQGSYSRETQYF
TRBV5-4	TRBD2	TRBJ2-3	NA	TGTGCCAGCAACCCTATGACTAGCGGGAGGGCCAGGGATACGCAGTATTTT	CASNPMTSGRARDTQYF
TRBV4-1	NA	TRBJ2-7	NA	TGCGCCAGCAGCCATATGGGCTTGGGGTCTGCGGGGAGCTCCTACGAGCAGTACTTC	CASSHMGLGSAGSSYEQYF
TRBV7-2	TRBD2	TRBJ2-7	NA	TGTGCCAGCAGCTGGGGACTAGCGGGGGGCTACGAGCAGTACTTC	CASSWGLAGGYEQYF
TRBV19	NA	TRBJ1-5	NA	TGTGCCAGTAGTATCGAGGGTAACTATGATCAGCCCCAGCATTTT	CASSIEGNYDQPQHF
TRBV7-9	NA	TRBJ2-1	NA	TGTGCCAGCAGCTATGGGGGGCGGGAGAGCGATGAGCAGTTCTTC	CASSYGGRESDEQFF
TRBV7-2	NA	TRBJ1-2	once	TGTGCCAGCAGCTTACCGGGGGGGTACTATGGCTACACCTTC	CASSLPGGYYGYTF
TRBV21-1	NA	TRBJ2-6	NA	TGTGCCAGCAGCAATAAGGTCCGGGGTCCCAACGTCCTGACTTTC	CASSNKVRGPNVLTF
TRBV7-3	NA	TRBJ1-2	NA	TGTGCCAGCAGCTTAAGAGCGTCAGGGGATATCTCTGGCTACACCTTC	CASSLRASGDISGYTF
TRBV28	NA	TRBJ1-6	NA	TGTGCCAGCAGCGCCATGGGGGGCTCCTATAATTCACCCCTCCACTTT	CASSAMGGSYNSPLHF
TRBV12-3/TRBV12-4	NA	TRBJ1-1	NA	TGTGCCAGCAGTACACGGACTAACACTGAAGCTTTCTTT	CASSTRTNTEAFF
TRBV18	TRBD2	TRBJ2-5	NA	TGTGCCAGCTCACTACGAGCGGGGCCAGAGACCCAGTACTTC	CASSLRAGPETQYF
TRBV3-1/TRBV3-2	TRBD1	TRBJ1-4	NA	TGTGCCAGCAGCTTCAGGGGGATAAATGAAAAACTGTTTTTT	CASSFRGINEKLFF
TRBV7-2	NA	TRBJ1-2	once	TGTGCCAGCAGCTTCGGGGAACGGGAGTATGGCTACACCTTC	CASSFGEREYGYTF
TRBV2	TRBD2	TRBJ2-3	NA	TGTGCCACCCTTAGCGGGGCGAGCACAGATACGCAGTATTTT	CATLSGASTDTQYF
TRBV19	TRBD1	TRBJ1-1	once	TGTGCCAGTAGAAGGGGGAGGGGGACAGGGGGCACTGAAGCTTTCTTT	CASRRGRGTGGTEAFF
TRBV5-1	TRBD2	TRBJ2-7	NA	TGCGCCAGCAGCCCCACTAGCGCCCTGTACGAGCAGTACTTC	CASSPTSALYEQYF
TRBV18	TRBD1	TRBJ1-1	NA	TGTGCCAGCTCACCCCAAAGGGACAGTTTGAACACTGAAGCTTTCTTT	CASSPQRDSLNTEAFF
TRBV30	NA	TRBJ1-5	NA	TGTGCCTGGAGTGTACTGGGTGTCGGGGATCAGCCCCAGCATTTT	CAWSVLGVGDQPQHF
TRBV6-6	TRBD1	TRBJ1-5	NA	TGTGCCAGCAGGCGTCCGGGACAGGGCAATCAGCCCCAGCATTTT	CASRRPGQGNQPQHF
TRBV19	NA	TRBJ2-6	NA	TGTGCCAGTATGGGGGGAACTGGGGCCAACGTCCTGACTTTC	CASMGGTGANVLTF
TRBV2	NA	TRBJ1-1	once	TGTGCCAGCGAAGGCCGCGGAGGCACTGAAGCTTTCTTT	CASEGRGGTEAFF
TRBV7-6	TRBD2	TRBJ2-1	few	TGTGCCAGCAGCCCGTCACAGCGGGGAACCTACAATGAGCAGTTCTTC	CASSPSQRGTYNEQFF
TRBV7-2	NA	TRBJ2-3	NA	TGTGCCAGCAGCTTAGACTGGGATACGCAGTATTTT	CASSLDWDTQYF
TRBV10-3	TRBD1	TRBJ1-1	NA	TGTGCCATCAGCGAAGCCCGACAGGGTGGTTCTGAAGCTTTCTTT	CAISEARQGGSEAFF
TRBV10-1	TRBD1	TRBJ1-1	NA	TGCGCCAGCAGTACAGGGGGTCGGACTGAAGCTTTCTTT	CASSTGGRTEAFF
TRBV2	TRBD2	TRBJ2-1	NA	TGTGCCAGCAGTATTATAGCGGGGGGCGAGCAGTTCTTC	CASSIIAGGEQFF
TRBV5-1	TRBD1	TRBJ1-1	once	TGCGCCAGTAAGATAGGGGGCGCAGACACTGAAGCTTTCTTT	CASKIGGADTEAFF
TRBV6-1	TRBD1	TRBJ1-6	NA	TGTGCCAGCAGTGAACTGATGACAGGGGGAGCCCTCCACTTT	CASSELMTGGALHF
TRBV12-3/TRBV12-4	NA	TRBJ1-3	NA	TGTGCCAGCAAAAAGGGGGCTGGAAACACCATATATTTT	CASKKGAGNTIYF
TRBV5-4	TRBD2	TRBJ2-3	once	TGTGCCAGCAGCTTGGAGCGGGGGGGCACAGATACGCAGTATTTT	CASSLERGGTDTQYF
TRBV6-5	NA	TRBJ2-7	NA	TGTGCCAGCAGTAAGACACAGGGTAACGAGCAGTACTTC	CASSKTQGNEQYF
TRBV5-1	NA	TRBJ2-1	NA	TGCGCCAGCGGAAAACTAGCCGGTGCGGACAATGAGCAGTTCTTC	CASGKLAGADNEQFF
TRBV7-8	TRBD1	TRBJ2-1	NA	TGTGCCAGCAGCTTAATACAGGGGACCTACAATGAGCAGTTCTTC	CASSLIQGTYNEQFF
TRBV27	NA	TRBJ2-1	NA	TGTGCCAGCAGTAGCGGCTACAATGAGCAGTTCTTC	CASSSGYNEQFF
TRBV19	TRBD2	TRBJ2-5	NA	TGTGCCAGTAGCCCTCTAGCGGCCCGGGAGACCCAGTACTTC	CASSPLAARETQYF
TRBV18	NA	TRBJ1-1	NA	TGTGCCAGCTCACTTGCCGGCACTGAAGCTTTCTTT	CASSLAGTEAFF
TRBV5-6	TRBD2	TRBJ2-3	NA	TGTGCCAGCAGCCTGGGACTAGCGGGACATACGCAGTATTTT	CASSLGLAGHTQYF
TRBV7-8	TRBD1	TRBJ1-1	NA	TGTGCCAGCAGCCCACCTAAACAGGGGGCGCGGAGCACTGAAGCTTTCTTT	CASSPPKQGARSTEAFF
TRBV19	TRBD1	TRBJ1-2	once	TGTGCCAGTAGTCCCCAGGGGGCGAGCGGCTACACCTTC	CASSPQGASGYTF
TRBV10-3	TRBD1	TRBJ2-1	NA	TGTGCCATCAGTGCAACTACAGGGGGTTGGGAGCAGTTCTTC	CAISATTGGWEQFF
TRBV5-6	NA	TRBJ2-1	NA	TGTGCCAGCAGCTTAGAGGCGCGAATTTACAATGAGCAGTTCTTC	CASSLEARIYNEQFF
TRBV4-3	NA	TRBJ2-7	NA	TGCGCCAGCAGCCAAGAGTCCCCGGACAGATTCTCCTACGAGCAGTACTTC	CASSQESPDRFSYEQYF
TRBV4-3	TRBD2	TRBJ2-7	NA	TGCGCCAGCAGCGCTCGACTAGCGGCCGGGATCGAGCAGTACTTC	CASSARLAAGIEQYF
TRBV15	NA	TRBJ1-2	NA	TGTGCCACCAGCAGAGAGGGGGGGGCGCGGTACTATGGCTACACCTTC	CATSREGGARYYGYTF
TRBV18	TRBD1	TRBJ1-2	few	TGTGCCAGCTCACCCGGGACAGGGGGCCCCTATGGCTACACCTTC	CASSPGTGGPYGYTF
TRBV5-4	TRBD1	TRBJ2-6	NA	TGTGCCAGCTGGGACAGCTCTGGGGCCAACGTCCTGACTTTC	CASWDSSGANVLTF
TRBV29-1	NA	TRBJ1-6	NA	TGCAGCGTTGCAGGGTCCAAAAGTTCACCCCTCCACTTT	CSVAGSKSSPLHF
TRBV7-2	NA	TRBJ2-7	NA	TGTGCCAGCAGCTTGGAGACGAGGGACTACGAGCAGTACTTC	CASSLETRDYEQYF
TRBV2	TRBD1	TRBJ2-7	NA	TGTGCCAGCAGTATTGTAGACAGGGCGTCGCGCTTC	CASSIVDRASRF
TRBV11-2	TRBD1	TRBJ2-7	NA	TGTGCCAGCAGCCAAGGGACAGACTCCTACGAGCAGTACTTC	CASSQGTDSYEQYF
TRBV29-1	TRBD2	TRBJ2-1	NA	TGCAGCGGCCGACTAGCGTCGTCCAATGAGCAGTTCTTC	CSGRLASSNEQFF
TRBV28	NA	TRBJ2-2	NA	TGTGCCAGCAGTACCGGGACACTCATTCACACCGGGGAGCTGTTTTTT	CASSTGTLIHTGELFF
TRBV5-4	TRBD2	TRBJ2-1	once	TGTGCCAGCAGGAATACTAGCGGGCCCTACAATGAGCAGTTCTTC	CASRNTSGPYNEQFF
TRBV19	TRBD1	TRBJ1-2	NA	TGTGCCAGTAGTATATGGGCAGGGGGCGATGGCTACACCTTC	CASSIWAGGDGYTF
TRBV28	TRBD2	TRBJ2-1	NA	TGTGCCAGCAATATAGCGGGAGGGGACAATGAGCAGTTCTTC	CASNIAGGDNEQFF